This T cell receptor (beta chain) was recorded in a study of control samples from healthy donors and cancer patients. The table came from immunoSEQ multiplex PCR; TCRdb's copy has only in-frame clones and leaves some out. The sample consists of 150,000 to 200,000 clones, 94% of them appearing once. The germline V gene encodes CDR1 SQVTM and CDR2 ANQGSEA. The CDR3 spans 12 residues. The V gene lost 2 bases and the J gene lost 9 bases, with 13 bases spanning the gap. This clonotype was obtained from a woman younger than 30 in good health. Input material: blood. V gene TRBV29-1 combines with J gene TRBJ2-5; D gene unclear. The CDR3 reads CSVEMEPGSQYF. CDR3 nucleotides: TGCAGCGTTGAAATGGAACCCGGCTCCCAGTACTTC.